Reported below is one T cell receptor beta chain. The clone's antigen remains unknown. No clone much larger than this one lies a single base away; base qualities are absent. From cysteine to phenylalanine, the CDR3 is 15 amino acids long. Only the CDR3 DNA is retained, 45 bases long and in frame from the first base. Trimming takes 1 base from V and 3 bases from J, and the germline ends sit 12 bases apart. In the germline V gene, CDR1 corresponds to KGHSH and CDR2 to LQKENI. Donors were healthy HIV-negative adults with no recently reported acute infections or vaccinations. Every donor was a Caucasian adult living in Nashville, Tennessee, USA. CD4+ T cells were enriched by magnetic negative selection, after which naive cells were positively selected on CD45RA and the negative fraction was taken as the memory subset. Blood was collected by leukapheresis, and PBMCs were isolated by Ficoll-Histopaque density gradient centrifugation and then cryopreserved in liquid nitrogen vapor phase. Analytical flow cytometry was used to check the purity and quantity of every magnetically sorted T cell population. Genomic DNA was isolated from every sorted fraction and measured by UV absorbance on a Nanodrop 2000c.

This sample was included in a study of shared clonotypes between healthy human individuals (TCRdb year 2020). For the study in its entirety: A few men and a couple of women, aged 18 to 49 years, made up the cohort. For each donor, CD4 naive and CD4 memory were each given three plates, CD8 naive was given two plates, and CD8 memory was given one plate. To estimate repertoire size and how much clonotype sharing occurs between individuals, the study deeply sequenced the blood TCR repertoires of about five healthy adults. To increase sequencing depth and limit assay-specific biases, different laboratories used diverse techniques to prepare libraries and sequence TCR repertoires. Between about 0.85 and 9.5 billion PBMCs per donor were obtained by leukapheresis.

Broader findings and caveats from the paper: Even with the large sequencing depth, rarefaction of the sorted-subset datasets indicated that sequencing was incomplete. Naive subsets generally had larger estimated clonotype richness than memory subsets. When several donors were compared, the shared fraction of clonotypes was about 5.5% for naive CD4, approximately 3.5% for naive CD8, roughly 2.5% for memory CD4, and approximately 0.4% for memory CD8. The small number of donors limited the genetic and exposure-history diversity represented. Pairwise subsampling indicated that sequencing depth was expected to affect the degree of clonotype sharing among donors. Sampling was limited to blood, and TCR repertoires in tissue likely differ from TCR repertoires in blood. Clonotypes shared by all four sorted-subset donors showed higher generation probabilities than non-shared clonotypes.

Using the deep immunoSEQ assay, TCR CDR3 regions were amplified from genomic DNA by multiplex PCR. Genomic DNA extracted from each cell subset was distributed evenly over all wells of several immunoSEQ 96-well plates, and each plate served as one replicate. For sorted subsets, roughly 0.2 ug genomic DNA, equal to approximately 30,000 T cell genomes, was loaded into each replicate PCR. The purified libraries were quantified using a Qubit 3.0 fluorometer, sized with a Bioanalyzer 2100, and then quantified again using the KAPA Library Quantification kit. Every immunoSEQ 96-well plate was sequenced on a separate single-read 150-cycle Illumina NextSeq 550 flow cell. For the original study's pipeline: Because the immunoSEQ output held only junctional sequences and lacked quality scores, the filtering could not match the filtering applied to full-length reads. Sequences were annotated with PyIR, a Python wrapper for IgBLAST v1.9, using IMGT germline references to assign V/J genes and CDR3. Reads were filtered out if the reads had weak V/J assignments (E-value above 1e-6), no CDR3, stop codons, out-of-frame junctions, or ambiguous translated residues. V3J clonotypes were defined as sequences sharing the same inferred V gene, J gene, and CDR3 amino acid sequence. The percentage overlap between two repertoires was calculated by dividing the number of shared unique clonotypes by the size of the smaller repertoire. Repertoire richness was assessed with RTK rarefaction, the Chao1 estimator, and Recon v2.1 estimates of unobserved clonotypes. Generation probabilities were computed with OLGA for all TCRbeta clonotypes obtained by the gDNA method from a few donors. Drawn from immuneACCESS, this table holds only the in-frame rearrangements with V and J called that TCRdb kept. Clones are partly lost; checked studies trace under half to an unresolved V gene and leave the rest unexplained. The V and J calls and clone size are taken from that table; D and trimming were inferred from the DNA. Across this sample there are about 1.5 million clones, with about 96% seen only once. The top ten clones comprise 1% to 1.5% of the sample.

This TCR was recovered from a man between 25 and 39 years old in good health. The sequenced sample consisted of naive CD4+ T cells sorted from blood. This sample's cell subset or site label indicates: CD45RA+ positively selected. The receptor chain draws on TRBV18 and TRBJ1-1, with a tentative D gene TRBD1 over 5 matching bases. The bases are TGTGCCAGCTCACCACTGAGGGGCGCGGACACTGAAGCTTTCTTT. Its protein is CASSPLRGADTEAFF.